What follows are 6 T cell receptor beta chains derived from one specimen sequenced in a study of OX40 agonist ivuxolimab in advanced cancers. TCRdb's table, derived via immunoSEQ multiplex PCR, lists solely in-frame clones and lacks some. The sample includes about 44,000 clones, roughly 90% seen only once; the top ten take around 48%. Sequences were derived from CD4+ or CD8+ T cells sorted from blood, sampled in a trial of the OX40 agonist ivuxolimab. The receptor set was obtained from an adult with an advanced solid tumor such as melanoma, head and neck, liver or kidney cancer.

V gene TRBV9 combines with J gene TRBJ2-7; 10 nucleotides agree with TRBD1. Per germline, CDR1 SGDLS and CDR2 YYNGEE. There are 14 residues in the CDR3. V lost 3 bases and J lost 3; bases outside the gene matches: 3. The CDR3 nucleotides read TGTGCCAGCAGCGCCGGGACAGGGGACTACGAGCAGTACTTC. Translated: CASSAGTGDYEQYF.

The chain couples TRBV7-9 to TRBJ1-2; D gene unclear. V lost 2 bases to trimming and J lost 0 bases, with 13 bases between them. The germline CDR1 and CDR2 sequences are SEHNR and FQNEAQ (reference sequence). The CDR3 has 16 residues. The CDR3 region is CASSLIRERANYGYTF. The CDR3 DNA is TGTGCCAGCAGCTTAATTCGGGAAAGGGCTAACTATGGCTACACCTTC.

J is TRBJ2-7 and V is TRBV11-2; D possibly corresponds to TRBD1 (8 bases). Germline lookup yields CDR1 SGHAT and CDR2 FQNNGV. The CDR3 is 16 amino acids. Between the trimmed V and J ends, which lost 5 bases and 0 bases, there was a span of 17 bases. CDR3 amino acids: CASSDTTGGGSYEQYF. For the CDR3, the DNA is TGTGCCAGCAGCGACACTACAGGGGGGGGCTCCTACGAGCAGTACTTC.

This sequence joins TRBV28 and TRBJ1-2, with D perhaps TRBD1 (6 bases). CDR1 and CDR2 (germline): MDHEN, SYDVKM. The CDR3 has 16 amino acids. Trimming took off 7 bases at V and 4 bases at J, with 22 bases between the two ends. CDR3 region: CASNTGTLQIIYGYTF. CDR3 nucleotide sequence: TGTGCCAGCAATACAGGGACCTTACAAATAATCTATGGCTACACCTTC.

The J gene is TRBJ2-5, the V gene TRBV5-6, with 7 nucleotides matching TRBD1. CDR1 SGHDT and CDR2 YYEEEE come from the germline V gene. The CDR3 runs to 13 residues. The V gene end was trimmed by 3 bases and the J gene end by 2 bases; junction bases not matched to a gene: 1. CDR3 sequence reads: CASSWTGQETQYF. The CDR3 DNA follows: TGTGCCAGCAGCTGGACAGGTCAAGAGACCCAGTACTTC. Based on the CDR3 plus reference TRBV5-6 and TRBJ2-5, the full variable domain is DAGVTQSPTHLIKTRGQQVTLRCSPKSGHDTVSWYQQALGQGPQFIFQYYEEEERQRGNFPDRFSGHQFPNYSSELNVNALLLGDSALYLCASSWTGQETQYFGPGTRLLVL.

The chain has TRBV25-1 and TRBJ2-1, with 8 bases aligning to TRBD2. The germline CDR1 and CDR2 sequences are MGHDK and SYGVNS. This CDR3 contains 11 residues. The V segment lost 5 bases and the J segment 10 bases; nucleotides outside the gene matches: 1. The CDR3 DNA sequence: TGTGCCAGCAGTCGGACTAGCGAGCAGTTCTTC. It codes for CASSRTSEQFF.